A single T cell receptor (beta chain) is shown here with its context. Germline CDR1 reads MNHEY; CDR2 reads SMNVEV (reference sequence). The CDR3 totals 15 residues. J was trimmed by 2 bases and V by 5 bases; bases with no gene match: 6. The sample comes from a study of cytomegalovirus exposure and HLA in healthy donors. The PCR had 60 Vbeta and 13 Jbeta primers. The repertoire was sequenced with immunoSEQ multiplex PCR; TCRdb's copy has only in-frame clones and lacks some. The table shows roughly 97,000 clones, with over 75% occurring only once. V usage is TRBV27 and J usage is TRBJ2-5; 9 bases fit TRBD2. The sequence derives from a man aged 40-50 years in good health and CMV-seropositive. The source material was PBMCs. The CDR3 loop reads CASSARLAAQETQYF. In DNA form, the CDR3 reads TGTGCCAGCAGTGCCCGACTAGCGGCACAAGAGACCCAGTACTTC.